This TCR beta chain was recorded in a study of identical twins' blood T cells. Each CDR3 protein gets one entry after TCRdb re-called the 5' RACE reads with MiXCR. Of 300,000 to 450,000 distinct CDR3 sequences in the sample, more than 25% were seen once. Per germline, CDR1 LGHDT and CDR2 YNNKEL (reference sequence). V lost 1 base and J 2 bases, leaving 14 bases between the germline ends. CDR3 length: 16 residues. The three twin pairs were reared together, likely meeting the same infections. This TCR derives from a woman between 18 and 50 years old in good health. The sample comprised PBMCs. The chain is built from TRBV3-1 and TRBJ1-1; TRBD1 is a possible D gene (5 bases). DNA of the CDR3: TGTGCCAGCAGCCAAGGGGGGGGGGTATATAACACTGAAGCTTTCTTT. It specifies CASSQGGGVYNTEAFF. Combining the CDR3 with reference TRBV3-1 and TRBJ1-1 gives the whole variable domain DTAVSQTPKYLVTQMGNDKSIKCEQNLGHDTMYWYKQDSKKFLKIMFSYNNKELIINETVPNRFSPKSPDKAHLNLHINSLELGDSAVYFCASSQGGGVYNTEAFFGQGTRLTVV.